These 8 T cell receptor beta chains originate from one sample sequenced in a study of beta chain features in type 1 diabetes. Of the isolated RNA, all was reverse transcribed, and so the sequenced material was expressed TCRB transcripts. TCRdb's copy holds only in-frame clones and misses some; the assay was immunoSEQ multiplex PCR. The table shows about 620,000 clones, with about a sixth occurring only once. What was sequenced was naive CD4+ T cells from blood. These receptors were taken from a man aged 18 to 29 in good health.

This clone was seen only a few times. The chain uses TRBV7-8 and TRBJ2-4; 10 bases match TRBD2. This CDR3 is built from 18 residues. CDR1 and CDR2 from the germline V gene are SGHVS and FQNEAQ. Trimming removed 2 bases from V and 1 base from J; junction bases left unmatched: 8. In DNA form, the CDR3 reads TGTGCCAGCAGCTTACTCGTTAGCGGGAGGTTGGCCAAAAACATTCAGTACTTC. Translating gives CASSLLVSGRLAKNIQYF.

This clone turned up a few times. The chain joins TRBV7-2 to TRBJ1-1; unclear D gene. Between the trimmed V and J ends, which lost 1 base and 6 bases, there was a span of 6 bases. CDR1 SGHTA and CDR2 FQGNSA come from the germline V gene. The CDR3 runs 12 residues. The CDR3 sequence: CASSLDWAEAFF. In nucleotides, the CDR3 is TGTGCCAGCAGCTTAGATTGGGCTGAAGCTTTCTTT.

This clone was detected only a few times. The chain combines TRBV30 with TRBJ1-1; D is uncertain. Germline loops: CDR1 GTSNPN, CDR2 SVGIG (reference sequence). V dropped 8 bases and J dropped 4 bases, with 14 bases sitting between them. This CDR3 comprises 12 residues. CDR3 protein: CATDRLGTEAFF. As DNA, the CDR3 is TGTGCCACCGACCGGTTGGGCACTGAAGCTTTCTTT.

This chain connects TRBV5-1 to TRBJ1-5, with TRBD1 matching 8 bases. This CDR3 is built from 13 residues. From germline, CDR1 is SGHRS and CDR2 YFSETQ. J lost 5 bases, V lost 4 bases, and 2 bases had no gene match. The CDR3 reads CASSDRGDQPQHF. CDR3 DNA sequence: TGCGCCAGCAGCGACAGGGGCGATCAGCCCCAGCATTTT.

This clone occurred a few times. CDR3 nucleotide sequence: TGTGCCAGCAGCGTAGCTACATTCTACGAGCAGTACTTC. Its protein is CASSVATFYEQYF. V and J are TRBV9 and TRBJ2-7; D gene unclear. Trimming pared 0 bases from V and 3 bases from J, leaving 7 bases between. This CDR3 has 13 amino acids. The germline gives CDR1 SGDLS, CDR2 YYNGEE.

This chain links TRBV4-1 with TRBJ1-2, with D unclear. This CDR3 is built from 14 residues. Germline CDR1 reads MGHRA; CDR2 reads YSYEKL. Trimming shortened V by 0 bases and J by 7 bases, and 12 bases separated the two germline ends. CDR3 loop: CASSQERDFGGYTF. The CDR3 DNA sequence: TGCGCCAGCAGCCAAGAAAGAGACTTTGGTGGCTACACCTTC.

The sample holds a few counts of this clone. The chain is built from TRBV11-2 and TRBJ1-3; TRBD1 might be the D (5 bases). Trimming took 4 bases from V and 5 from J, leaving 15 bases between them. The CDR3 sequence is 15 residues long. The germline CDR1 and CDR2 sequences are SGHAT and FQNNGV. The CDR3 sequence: CASSSLRDGRNTIYF. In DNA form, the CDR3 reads TGTGCCAGCAGCTCTCTTAGGGACGGAAGAAACACCATATATTTT.

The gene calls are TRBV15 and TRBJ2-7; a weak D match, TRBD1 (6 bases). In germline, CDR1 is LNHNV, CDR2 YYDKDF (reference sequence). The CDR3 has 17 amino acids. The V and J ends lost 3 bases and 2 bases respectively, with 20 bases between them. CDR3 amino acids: CATSRAPGVLGAYEQYF. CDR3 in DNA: TGTGCCACCAGCAGGGCGCCAGGGGTCCTAGGGGCCTACGAGCAGTACTTC.